This entry lists 23 T cell receptor beta chains sequenced from one sample in a study of blood T cells in healthy people across ages. It was with a sample-barcoded 5' primer and a J-beta primer mix that a second PCR of roughly 6 to 12 cycles was run. TCRdb reanalysed the 5' RACE reads using MiXCR and keeps one entry per CDR3 protein. The sample contains about 580,000 distinct CDR3 sequences, under 55% of which appear only once. The sequenced sample consisted of blood. The receptors derive from a man at least 80 years old in good health.

The gene calls are TRBV12-3 or TRBV12-4 and TRBJ2-2; D not resolved. Between the trimmed V and J ends, which lost 6 bases and 5 bases, there was a span of 7 bases. The CDR3 loop spans 12 amino acids. The CDR3 protein is CASRSRTGELFF. Here the CDR3 DNA reads TGTGCCAGCAGAAGCCGGACCGGGGAGCTGTTTTTT.

The genes are TRBV25-1 and TRBJ1-1; tentative D call: TRBD1 (6 bases). Germline V gene lookup returns CDR1 MGHDK and CDR2 SYGVNS. CDR3 length: 15 amino acids. V shed 2 bases and J shed 6 bases, with 16 bases lying between them. This chain's CDR3 is CASSETKTGLAEAFF. Written as DNA, the CDR3 is TGTGCCAGCAGTGAAACCAAAACAGGGTTGGCTGAAGCTTTCTTT.

CDR3 sequence (DNA): TGCAGTGCTAGAGAGTTACAAGAGACCCAGTACTTC. Residues: CSARELQETQYF. V and J are TRBV20-1 and TRBJ2-5; D call uncertain. Looked up from germline, CDR1 is DFQATT and CDR2 is SNEGSKA (reference sequence). The CDR3 is 12 amino acids. V was pared by 0 bases and J by 2 bases, with 4 bases between.

The chain has TRBV29-1 and TRBJ2-7; D is ambiguous. Between the trimmed V and J ends, which lost 2 bases and 7 bases, there was a span of 15 bases. Germline values: CDR1 SQVTM, CDR2 ANQGSEA. The CDR3 is 13 residues long. The CDR3 region is CSVETVLYNEQYF. For the CDR3, the DNA is TGCAGCGTTGAAACAGTACTGTACAATGAGCAGTACTTC.

The chain carries TRBV9 and TRBJ1-2; 11 positions agree with TRBD1. CDR1 is SGDLS, CDR2 YYNGEE, per germline. Unmatched junction bases numbered 6, after V lost 4 bases and J lost 4 bases. The CDR3 extends over 15 amino acids. The CDR3 sequence is CASSTFGQGAYGYTF. DNA for the CDR3: TGTGCCAGCAGCACGTTCGGACAGGGGGCCTATGGCTACACCTTC.

This clonotype was picked up a small number of times. The genes are TRBV5-6 and TRBJ1-6; a weak D match, TRBD1 (6 bases). The CDR3 runs to 17 residues. V gave up 4 bases and J gave up 11 bases, with 25 bases separating them. Germline CDR1 SGHDT, CDR2 YYEEEE. CDR3 DNA sequence: TGTGCCAGCAGCCCTCTAGGACAGTCCCGGTCGGCGGCACCCCTCCACTTT. It translates to CASSPLGQSRSAAPLHF.

The rearrangement uses TRBV11-2 and TRBJ2-1; a weak D match, TRBD1 (6 bases). The CDR3 is 16 amino acids. The germline V and J ends were trimmed by 3 bases and 1 base, with 13 bases remaining between them. Germline V gene data show CDR1 as SGHAT and CDR2 as FQNNGV. DNA for the CDR3: TGTGCCAGCAGCTTCAGGGGTGGGGGATCCTACAATGAGCAGTTCTTC. Translation gives CASSFRGGGSYNEQFF.

This clonotype was counted a few times. This chain joins TRBV20-1 and TRBJ2-3, with D tentatively TRBD2 (6 bases). Germline V gene lookup returns CDR1 DFQATT and CDR2 SNEGSKA (reference sequence). V gave up 2 bases and J gave up 3 bases, with 9 bases separating them. This CDR3 spans 13 amino acids. The CDR3 here is CSARSSATDTQYF. CDR3 nucleotides: TGCAGTGCTAGATCTAGCGCAACAGATACGCAGTATTTT.

The chain joins TRBV20-1 to TRBJ2-1; no firm D call. The germline V gene encodes CDR1 DFQATT and CDR2 SNEGSKA (reference sequence). V shed 8 bases and J shed 4 bases, with 21 bases lying between them. The CDR3 length is 15 residues. CDR3 nucleotides: TGCAGTACTAAAACTAAGAGGCTCCAATACAATGAGCAGTTCTTC. It encodes CSTKTKRLQYNEQFF.

The chain carries TRBV25-1 and TRBJ2-1; 7 nucleotides agree with TRBD2. The CDR3 spans 14 residues. In germline, CDR1 is MGHDK, CDR2 SYGVNS. V lost 6 bases to trimming and J lost 4 bases; unmatched junction nucleotides: 6. The CDR3 region is CASRDGGSYNEQFF. CDR3 nucleotides: TGTGCCAGCAGGGACGGCGGGAGTTACAATGAGCAGTTCTTC.

The gene calls are TRBV7-2 and TRBJ1-6; 9 bases agree with TRBD1. There are 17 residues in the CDR3. After removal of 1 base from V and 10 bases from J, the junction contained 11 bases not matched to a gene. Germline-derived CDR1 and CDR2 are SGHTA and FQGNSA. The CDR3 bases are TGTGCCAGCAGCTTAGATCTCCCTGGACAGGGGACCTCACCCCTCCACTTT. Protein: CASSLDLPGQGTSPLHF.

This clonotype appeared many times. V is TRBV7-9 and J is TRBJ2-5, with 12 positions matching TRBD2. The length of the CDR3 is 15 residues. Looked up from germline, CDR1 is SEHNR and CDR2 is FQNEAQ (reference sequence). J was trimmed by 4 bases and V by 2 bases; bases with no gene match: 2. CDR3 nucleotides: TGTGCCAGCAGCTTACTAGCGGGAGGGGGAGAGACCCAGTACTTC. This translates into CASSLLAGGGETQYF.

The chain couples TRBV5-1 to TRBJ2-5; 9 bases match TRBD1. From germline, CDR1 is SGHRS and CDR2 YFSETQ. Trimming took 5 bases from V and 7 from J; bases not matched to a gene: 6. The CDR3 length is 13 residues. Here the CDR3 reads CASREQGAGTQYF. For the CDR3, the DNA is TGCGCCAGCAGGGAACAGGGGGCTGGGACCCAGTACTTC.

V and J are TRBV6-5 and TRBJ2-4, with 9 bases fitting TRBD1. Matching the DNA end better, TRBJ2-5 makes the J call doubtful. Germline-derived CDR1 and CDR2 are MNHEY and SVGAGI. This CDR3 region has 18 residues. In DNA, the CDR3 is TGTGCCAGCAGTTACACCAGAGTATCGGGACAGGGAGTGGAGACCCAGTACTTC. This sequence encodes CASSYTRVSGQGVETQYF.

Points on this clonotype: This sequence may be a read error, since a much larger clone differs from it by one base. Written as DNA, the CDR3 is TGCGCCAGCAGCGTGGCCCGGACTAAAGAGACCCAGTACTTC. It yields the protein CASSVARTKETQYF. V and J are TRBV5-1 and TRBJ2-5; weak D call: TRBD2 (6 bases). Trimming took 4 bases from V and 3 from J, leaving 13 bases between them. This CDR3 is 14 amino acids long. Germline-derived CDR1 and CDR2 are SGHRS and YFSETQ.

This clonotype was seen only a few times. The rearrangement links TRBV7-2 to TRBJ2-1; 14 bases agree with TRBD2. Germline CDR1 reads SGHTA; CDR2 reads FQGNSA. This CDR3 is built from 16 residues. Trimming cost V 1 base and J 7 bases; bases outside gene matches: 3. The CDR3: CASSLGGTSGGNEQFF. The CDR3 DNA sequence: TGTGCCAGCAGCTTAGGAGGGACTAGCGGGGGTAATGAGCAGTTCTTC.

A few counts support this clonotype. The chain couples TRBV9 to TRBJ2-7, with 10 bases that match TRBD2. This CDR3 is 16 amino acids long. CDR1 SGDLS and CDR2 YYNGEE come from the germline V gene. V shed 2 bases and J 7 bases; nucleotides not matched to a gene: 12. The CDR3 bases are TGTGCCAGCAGCGTCACAGCGGGGGGGCTATCGTGGGAGCAGTACTTC. Its protein product is CASSVTAGGLSWEQYF.

This clonotype was found a few times. This chain connects TRBV7-2 to TRBJ2-1, with D possibly matching TRBD2 (6 bases). V shed 3 bases and J shed 7 bases, with 13 bases lying between them. The germline V gene encodes CDR1 SGHTA and CDR2 FQGNSA. The CDR3 covers 14 residues. This CDR3 reads CASSLRQGGNEQFF. In nucleotides, the CDR3 is TGTGCCAGCAGCTTGAGGCAGGGAGGAAATGAGCAGTTCTTC.

This clonotype was detected only a few times. The rearrangement links TRBV10-3 to TRBJ2-3, with 9 bases identical to TRBD2. CDR3 length: 16 amino acids. CDR1 and CDR2 (germline): ENHRY, SYGVKD. J lost 5 bases, V lost 0 bases, and 6 bases had no gene match. The CDR3 sequence is CAISESGSGSVDTQYF. The CDR3 nucleotides read TGTGCCATCAGTGAGTCGGGTAGCGGGAGTGTAGATACGCAGTATTTT.

V and J are TRBV7-9 and TRBJ2-7; 7 bases fit TRBD2. The CDR3 spans 15 residues. The V segment lost 7 bases and the J segment 3 bases; nucleotides outside the gene matches: 12. Germline V gene data show CDR1 as SEHNR and CDR2 as FQNEAQ (reference sequence). CDR3 region: CASTQTTGTIYEQYF. The CDR3, as DNA: TGTGCCAGCACCCAAACCACCGGGACTATCTACGAGCAGTACTTC.

This chain connects TRBV20-1 to TRBJ2-3; TRBD2 aligns across 8 bases. Germline CDR1 is DFQATT and CDR2 is SNEGSKA (reference sequence). The ends lost 5 bases at V and 5 bases at J; junction bases unmatched: 12. This CDR3 is built from 15 residues. The CDR3 protein is CSAVGLALSLDTQYF. Written as DNA, the CDR3 is TGCAGTGCTGTAGGACTAGCTCTTTCATTAGATACGCAGTATTTT.

This chain links TRBV6-6 with TRBJ1-2; 7 bases fit TRBD1. Germline-derived CDR1 and CDR2 are MNHNY and SVGAGI (reference sequence). CDR3 length: 13 residues. Germline trimming cut 9 bases from V and 7 bases from J; bases unmatched to any gene: 11. DNA for the CDR3: TGTGCCAGTAGTCAAACAGGGGTATGTGGCTACACCTTC. It specifies CASSQTGVCGYTF.

The rearrangement joins TRBV6-2 or TRBV6-3 to TRBJ1-6; 12 bases map to TRBD1. The germline V gene has CDR1 MNHEY and CDR2 SVGEGT. The CDR3 length is 18 residues. The ends lost 5 bases at V and 7 bases at J; junction bases unmatched: 12. CDR3 sequence reads: CASSPSAGQGAQNSPLHF. CDR3 DNA: TGTGCCAGCAGTCCTTCTGCGGGACAGGGGGCGCAGAATTCACCCCTCCACTTT.